This T cell receptor beta chain was captured in a study of T cell responses to AZD1222 COVID-19 vaccine. In the case of this clone: Its specificity is unknown.

The assay was immunoSEQ multiplex PCR, and TCRdb's table has in-frame clones only and misses some. The data hold 98,000 or so clones, with roughly nine tenths observed a single time. Study-wide points: The CD4 TCRs associated with vaccination extended across spike and predominated at 160-218 and 743-854. A rise in Spike-specific TCR breadth and depth followed two AZD1222 doses. Possibly, clonal diversity was underestimated; donors were largely white British and included more females. Every sample of the repertoires postdated the peak T cell response.

The sequence was collected from an adult in good health. The starting material was peripheral blood, obtained on day 0 of MenACWY control vaccination.

CDR3 residues: CASTGTGVGKLFF. In DNA, the CDR3 is TGTGCCAGCACCGGGACAGGGGTTGGAAAACTGTTTTTT. The J gene is TRBJ1-4, the V gene TRBV2; TRBD1 matches at 10 bases. Per germline, CDR1 SNHLY and CDR2 FYNNEI. The CDR3 is made up of 13 amino acids. Germline trimming cut 7 bases from V and 10 bases from J; bases unmatched to any gene: 6. Full variable domain (missing parts from reference TRBV2 and TRBJ1-4): EPEVTQTPSHQVTQMGQEVILRCVPISNHLYFYWYRQILGQKVEFLVSFYNNEISEKSEIFDDQFSVERPDGSNFTLKIRSTKLEDSAMYFCASTGTGVGKLFFGSGTQLSVL.